These 21 T cell receptor beta chains were sequenced from one sample in a study of regulatory T cells in long-lasting Graves disease. The time point denotes: newly diagnosed GD, antithyroid drugs for less than 3 months. PBMC-derived RNA was used for the TCR library. Combining iRepertoire HTBI primers with Arm-PCR of CDR3 regions, the authors built TCR beta libraries. TCRdb used MiXCR to reprocess the multiplex PCR reads, holding one entry per CDR3 protein. The sample lists 350,000 to 400,000 distinct CDR3 sequences; around 15% were seen once. Another study also made use of these data, one on T cells in Graves' hyperthyroidism and ophthalmopathy.

Here the sequenced sample was peripheral blood mononuclear cells (PBMCs), taken at new diagnosis, from a patient treated with antithyroid drugs. These receptors originate from a woman under 30 with Graves disease.

The V call is TRBV5-1, the J call TRBJ2-5; 8 nucleotides align to TRBD2. V was clipped by 6 bases and J by 0 bases; unmatched bases: 7. The germline CDR1 and CDR2 sequences are SGHRS and YFSETQ. The CDR3 sequence is 15 residues long. The CDR3 coding sequence is TGCGCCAGCAACCCGCGGGGGGACTACCAAGAGACCCAGTACTTC. Residues: CASNPRGDYQETQYF.

This clonotype has just a few counts. The chain recombines TRBV30 with TRBJ1-6; no firm D call. Germline assignment: CDR1 GTSNPN and CDR2 SVGIG (reference sequence). The CDR3 runs to 14 residues. V lost 0 bases to trimming and J lost 10 bases, with 13 bases between them. The CDR3 protein is CAWSVLEMRSPLHF. The CDR3 region has the DNA TGTGCCTGGAGTGTACTCGAAATGAGGTCACCCCTCCACTTT.

This clonotype was detected many times. The genes are TRBV18 and TRBJ1-1; possibly TRBD1 for D (6 bases). Germline V gene data show CDR1 as KGHSH and CDR2 as LQKENI. The CDR3 has 11 amino acids. Trimming removed 6 bases from V and 7 bases from J, with 9 bases in between. The CDR3 region is CASSLTGEAFF. In nucleotides, the CDR3 is TGTGCCAGCTCCCTGACAGGTGAAGCTTTCTTT.

This clonotype has a count of ten or more. This rearrangement joins TRBV4-1 to TRBJ2-5; tentatively, D is TRBD2 (5 bases). CDR1 and CDR2 (germline): MGHRA, YSYEKL. The CDR3 runs to 15 residues. V was clipped by 1 base and J by 3 bases, with 12 bases between them. The CDR3 DNA follows: TGCGCCAGCAGCCAAGGCGGGCTAGCCAAAGAGACCCAGTACTTC. Encoded protein: CASSQGGLAKETQYF.

This clonotype was found once. It may be a read error: a sequence one base away is much more abundant. The rearrangement links TRBV7-9 to TRBJ2-7, with D possibly matching TRBD2 (6 bases). The CDR3 length is 18 residues. Trimming pared 2 bases from V and 7 bases from J, leaving 27 bases between. Germline CDR1 SEHNR, CDR2 FQNEAQ (reference sequence). The CDR3 sequence is CASSLLVGGPSSYNEQYF. In DNA, the CDR3 is TGTGCCAGCAGCTTACTGGTGGGAGGTCCTAGCTCCTACAATGAGCAGTACTTC.

The V gene is TRBV5-1, the J gene TRBJ2-3, with a possible D match to TRBD2 (6 bases). Trimming stripped 3 bases from V and 1 base from J, with 12 bases between. This CDR3 comprises 15 residues. CDR1 and CDR2 from the germline V gene are SGHRS and YFSETQ. The CDR3 DNA reads as TGCGCCAGCAGCTCGTCGGGGGTGGGCACAGATACGCAGTATTTT. Translating it yields CASSSSGVGTDTQYF.

This clonotype was detected many times. The J gene is TRBJ2-7, the V gene TRBV7-8, with unresolved D. V was shortened by 5 bases and J by 5 bases, with 7 bases between the two germline ends. Germline V lookup: CDR1 SGHVS, CDR2 FQNEAQ. The CDR3 has 11 amino acids. CDR3 amino acids: CASSTSHEQYF. The DNA of the CDR3 is TGTGCCAGCAGCACATCCCACGAGCAGTACTTC.

This clonotype was observed many times. The CDR3 sequence: CASSPSGQPQHF. The CDR3 region has the DNA TGTGCCAGCAGCCCCAGTGGTCAGCCCCAGCATTTT. This chain uses TRBV12-3 or TRBV12-4 with TRBJ1-5; D is ambiguous. The CDR3 consists of 12 residues. The V end was cut by 6 bases, the J end by 6 bases, with 9 bases between.

This clonotype has a count of ten or more. The chain employs TRBV19 and TRBJ2-1, with D tentatively TRBD2 (5 bases). The germline V gene has CDR1 LNHDA and CDR2 SQIVND (reference sequence). This CDR3 spans 14 amino acids. Trimming pared 1 base from V and 4 bases from J, leaving 8 bases between. The CDR3 DNA reads as TGTGCCAGTAGTATAGTGGCGGGTTACAATGAGCAGTTCTTC. It codes for CASSIVAGYNEQFF. The variable domain in full, completed from reference TRBV19 and TRBJ2-1, reads DGGITQSPKYLFRKEGQNVTLSCEQNLNHDAMYWYRQDPGQGLRLIYYSQIVNDFQKGDIAEGYSVSREKKESFPLTVTSAQKNPTAFYLCASSIVAGYNEQFFGPGTRLTVL.

This clonotype has at least ten counts. This chain links TRBV18 with TRBJ1-1; D not resolved. The CDR3 consists of 13 residues. Germline lookup yields CDR1 KGHSH and CDR2 LQKENI. V was shortened by 5 bases and J by 5 bases, with 12 bases between the two germline ends. The CDR3 spells CASSGATGTEAFF. CDR3 DNA sequence: TGTGCCAGCTCAGGAGCCACGGGAACTGAAGCTTTCTTT.

This clonotype occurred many times. The chain has TRBV11-2 and TRBJ2-7; perhaps TRBD1 as D (5 bases). The length of the CDR3 is 16 residues. V shed 4 bases and J shed 3 bases, with 19 bases lying between them. Looked up from germline, CDR1 is SGHAT and CDR2 is FQNNGV. The CDR3 here is CASSSKGKTGYYEQYF. In nucleotides, the CDR3 is TGTGCCAGCAGCTCCAAGGGGAAAACCGGATACTACGAGCAGTACTTC.

The chain employs TRBV11-2 and TRBJ1-1; D is undetermined. Germline-derived CDR1 and CDR2 are SGHAT and FQNNGV. The CDR3 sequence is 15 residues long. Trimming stripped 7 bases from V and 0 bases from J, with 15 bases between. DNA for the CDR3: TGTGCCAGCACGCATGCTGGGAATGTGAACACTGAAGCTTTCTTT. Encoded protein: CASTHAGNVNTEAFF.

This clonotype was seen many times. The chain employs TRBV18 and TRBJ2-5; D is possibly TRBD1 or TRBD2 (5 bases each). V lost 4 bases and J lost 7, with 16 bases in between. CDR3 length equals 14 residues. The V gene's germline CDR1 is KGHSH and CDR2 LQKENI. This chain's CDR3 is CASSHVGEKGTQYF. As DNA, the CDR3 is TGTGCCAGCTCACATGTAGGGGAGAAGGGGACCCAGTACTTC.

This clonotype was recorded many times. The chain joins TRBV12-5 to TRBJ2-1; D gene unclear. CDR1 and CDR2 from the germline V gene are LGHNT and FRNRAP. The V end lost 0 bases, the J end lost 7 bases, and 7 bases lay between the germline ends. The CDR3 runs to 13 residues. CDR3: CASGLVGWNEQFF. The CDR3 DNA is TGTGCTAGTGGTTTGGTAGGGTGGAATGAGCAGTTCTTC.

This clonotype was detected ten times or more. The rearrangement links TRBV20-1 to TRBJ1-4; D unclear. This CDR3 comprises 12 residues. Per germline, CDR1 DFQATT and CDR2 SNEGSKA (reference sequence). Deletions cut 5 bases from V and 7 bases from J, with 11 bases between. The CDR3 region is CSAAPEAEKLFF. In DNA form, the CDR3 reads TGCAGTGCTGCCCCAGAGGCTGAAAAACTGTTTTTT.

This clonotype has a handful of counts. V gene TRBV6-6 combines with J gene TRBJ2-1; D is perhaps TRBD1 or TRBD2 (12 bases each). V shed 0 bases and J shed 10 bases, with 28 bases lying between them. CDR3 length equals 19 residues. From germline, CDR1 is MNHNY and CDR2 SVGAGI (reference sequence). The CDR3 sequence is CASSYSTSGSTGTGGEQFF. The CDR3 nucleotides read TGTGCCAGCAGTTACTCGACTAGCGGGAGCACCGGGACAGGGGGCGAGCAGTTCTTC.

This clonotype appeared many times. The junction differs from germline at one of its ends, possibly a read error. The chain carries TRBV27 and TRBJ2-7; D unclear. The CDR3 covers 13 residues. Germline CDR1 and CDR2: MNHEY and SMNVEV (reference sequence). The CDR3 DNA reads as TGTGCCAGCAGCTTATCGCCTCCCTACGAGCAGTACTTC. This translates into CASSLSPPYEQYF.

On this clonotype: With a far larger clone one base away, a read error is the likely cause. The chain links TRBV28 to TRBJ2-4, with D unclear. Trimming took 5 bases from V and 9 from J, leaving 14 bases between them. The CDR3 consists of 13 residues. From germline, CDR1 is MDHEN and CDR2 SYDVKM. The CDR3 protein is CASSPRTPSIQYF. In nucleotides, the CDR3 is TGTGCCAGCAGTCCCCGAACGCCTAGCATTCAGTACTTC.

At least ten counts were recorded for this clonotype. This chain joins TRBV7-8 and TRBJ2-7; the match to TRBD1 covers 8 bases. CDR3 length: 16 amino acids. V dropped 5 bases and J dropped 1; count of bases not matched to a gene: 10. The germline V gene encodes CDR1 SGHVS and CDR2 FQNEAQ. DNA for the CDR3: TGTGCCAGCAGCCCCCAGGGGGCAGGGTCGTCCTACGAGCAGTACTTC. Residues: CASSPQGAGSSYEQYF.

This clonotype has a handful of counts. The chain carries TRBV19 and TRBJ2-5, with a tentative D call TRBD1 (6 bases). V dropped 1 base and J dropped 2 bases, with 8 bases sitting between them. The CDR3 totals 14 residues. CDR1 LNHDA and CDR2 SQIVND come from the germline V gene (reference sequence). The CDR3 spells CASSIGQGQETQYF. The CDR3 region has the DNA TGTGCCAGTAGTATAGGGCAGGGGCAAGAGACCCAGTACTTC.

This clonotype appeared many times. The V gene is TRBV30, the J gene TRBJ2-5, with D possibly being TRBD2 (5 bases). This CDR3 region has 13 residues. Per the germline V gene, CDR1 is GTSNPN and CDR2 is SVGIG (reference sequence). The V end was cut by 4 bases, the J end by 0 bases, with 9 bases between. The CDR3 coding sequence is TGTGCCTGGACACCCGGGAACCAAGAGACCCAGTACTTC. Its protein product is CAWTPGNQETQYF.